The 13 T cell receptor beta chains given below trace back to one sample, sequenced in a study of human T cells and chemical hapten exposure. MiXCR, run by TCRdb on the RACE reads, gives a single entry per CDR3 protein. The sample carries roughly 380,000 distinct CDR3 sequences, 4% to 6% recorded once. Time point of the sample: pre-sensitization, week 0. As to treatment: therapeutic diphenylcyclopropenone sensitization with weekly scalp DPC. Sequenced here: whole blood, sampled in connection with sensitization to the hapten diphenylcyclopropenone (DPC). The origin of the receptors is a woman aged 50 to 65 with alopecia areata. Some clones in this sample may be carry-over from other donors' samples.

The sample holds many counts of this clonotype. This sequence joins TRBV13 and TRBJ2-5; D perhaps matches TRBD2 (5 bases). The CDR3 has 14 residues. Germline V gene data show CDR1 as PRHDT and CDR2 as FYEKMQ (reference sequence). Trimming took 0 bases from V and 5 from J, leaving 10 bases between them. DNA for the CDR3: TGTGCCAGCAGCTTAGGCGGGCCGGGGGAGACCCAGTACTTC. This gives the protein CASSLGGPGETQYF.

This clonotype was recorded at least ten times. The chain combines TRBV9 with TRBJ2-1; D remains unclear. This CDR3 is built from 11 residues. V lost 0 bases to trimming and J lost 9 bases, with 4 bases between them. CDR1 and CDR2 (germline): SGDLS, YYNGEE. The CDR3: CASSVDGEQFF. The CDR3 DNA reads as TGTGCCAGCAGCGTAGATGGTGAGCAGTTCTTC.

This clonotype came up a few times. The V gene is TRBV5-1, the J gene TRBJ2-2; no firm D call. The V and J ends lost 4 bases and 6 bases respectively, with 10 bases between them. The length of the CDR3 is 13 residues. The V gene's germline CDR1 is SGHRS and CDR2 YFSETQ. Written as DNA, the CDR3 is TGCGCCAGCAGCCCGCCAAAGCCCGGGGAGCTGTTTTTT. It encodes CASSPPKPGELFF. Using reference TRBV5-1 and TRBJ2-2 for the parts outside the CDR3, the full variable domain is KAGVTQTPRYLIKTRGQQVTLSCSPISGHRSVSWYQQTPGQGLQFLFEYFSETQRNKGNFPGRFSGRQFSNSRSEMNVSTLELGDSALYLCASSPPKPGELFFGEGSRLTVL.

This clonotype was found a few times. The rearrangement links TRBV27 to TRBJ2-6, with TRBD1 matching over 8 bases. Germline V lookup: CDR1 MNHEY, CDR2 SMNVEV (reference sequence). The V gene end was trimmed by 5 bases and the J gene end by 4 bases; junction bases not matched to a gene: 7. The CDR3 spans 16 residues. The CDR3 sequence: CASSPLTGEGANVLTF. CDR3 bases: TGTGCCAGCAGTCCGTTGACAGGGGAAGGGGCCAACGTCCTGACTTTC.

V is TRBV20-1 and J is TRBJ2-7, with TRBD1 as a possible D gene (5 bases). V was cut by 3 bases and J by 1 base, with 10 bases left in between. Germline lookup yields CDR1 DFQATT and CDR2 SNEGSKA (reference sequence). The CDR3 runs 13 residues. CDR3 nucleotide sequence: TGCAGTGCTAGTAAGGACACTTCCTACGAGCAGTACTTC. Protein product: CSASKDTSYEQYF.

Ten or more counts support this clonotype. J is TRBJ2-2 and V is TRBV29-1; 7 positions agree with TRBD1. Germline CDR1 SQVTM, CDR2 ANQGSEA. Germline trimming cut 0 bases from V and 9 bases from J; bases unmatched to any gene: 1. The CDR3 contains 12 residues. The CDR3 DNA sequence: TGCAGCGTTGAAGAGGACAGGAGGGAGCTGTTTTTT. Its translation: CSVEEDRRELFF.

The sample holds a few counts of this clonotype. This chain links TRBV9 with TRBJ2-3; the D gene is possibly TRBD1 (6 bases). V was shortened by 3 bases and J by 4 bases, with 12 bases between the two germline ends. The CDR3 length is 14 residues. The germline CDR1 and CDR2 sequences are SGDLS and YYNGEE. This CDR3 is CASSDRVTADTQYF. The CDR3 nucleotides read TGTGCCAGCAGCGACAGGGTTACGGCAGATACGCAGTATTTT. The full variable domain, completed using reference TRBV9 and TRBJ2-3, is DSGVTQTPKHLITATGQRVTLRCSPRSGDLSVYWYQQSLDQGLQFLIQYYNGEERAKGNILERFSAQQFPDLHSELNLSSLELGDSALYFCASSDRVTADTQYFGPGTRLTVL.

This clonotype appeared many times. V gene TRBV6-6 combines with J gene TRBJ2-5; D perhaps matches TRBD1 (5 bases). Germline V lookup: CDR1 MNHNY, CDR2 SVGAGI (reference sequence). This CDR3 region has 14 residues. Deletions cut 8 bases from V and 1 base from J, with 14 bases between. This CDR3 is CASLRTGPQETQYF. CDR3 bases: TGTGCCAGCCTCCGTACAGGACCCCAAGAGACCCAGTACTTC.

The chain uses TRBV12-3 or TRBV12-4 and TRBJ2-3, with TRBD1 as a possible D gene (5 bases). The CDR3 is 15 residues long. Trimming removed 7 bases from V and 7 bases from J, with 21 bases in between. CDR3 in amino acids: CASTLAGKGRYTQYF. Written as DNA, the CDR3 is TGTGCCAGCACCCTCGCAGGGAAAGGTCGCTATACGCAGTATTTT.

This clonotype showed up many times. CDR3 in amino acids: CASSQTNTGELFF. Here the CDR3 DNA reads TGTGCCAGCAGCCAAACCAATACCGGGGAGCTGTTTTTT. This rearrangement joins TRBV3-1 to TRBJ2-2; D gene ambiguous. The CDR3 runs 13 residues. From germline, CDR1 is LGHDT and CDR2 YNNKEL (reference sequence). Trimming took 2 bases from V and 5 from J, leaving 6 bases between them.

Many counts were recorded for this clonotype. The V call is TRBV6-2 or TRBV6-3, the J call TRBJ1-5; D unresolved. The CDR3 has 13 amino acids. V was pared by 4 bases and J by 3 bases, with 7 bases between. Germline lookup yields CDR1 MNHEY and CDR2 SVGEGT. CDR3 loop: CASSWADNQPQHF. As DNA, the CDR3 is TGTGCCAGCAGTTGGGCGGACAATCAGCCCCAGCATTTT.

This clonotype came up many times. This chain joins TRBV20-1 and TRBJ2-1; the D gene could be TRBD1 or TRBD2 (5 bases each). Per germline, CDR1 DFQATT and CDR2 SNEGSKA (reference sequence). This CDR3 contains 14 residues. The V gene lost 6 bases and the J gene lost 5 bases, with 17 bases spanning the gap. The CDR3 sequence is CSATTAFSDNEQFF. CDR3 nucleotide sequence: TGCAGTGCAACGACAGCGTTTAGCGACAATGAGCAGTTCTTC.

The chain links TRBV7-8 to TRBJ1-6; TRBD1 matches at 10 bases. V gave up 0 bases and J gave up 10 bases; unmatched junction bases: 3. Germline V lookup: CDR1 SGHVS, CDR2 FQNEAQ. The CDR3 spans 15 residues. The CDR3 coding sequence is TGTGCCAGCAGCTTAGCTGGGGACAGGGGCTCACCCCTCCACTTT. It specifies CASSLAGDRGSPLHF.